The clone carrying this TCR beta chain came up once. The sample comes from a study of T cell repertoires in ileal Crohn's disease. The data were produced by immunoSEQ multiplex PCR, yet TCRdb's version contains in-frame clones alone and is incomplete. The data hold around 3,700 clones, with about nine tenths observed a single time. CDR3 size: 15 residues. J lost 7 bases, V lost 3 bases, and 7 bases had no gene match. From germline, CDR1 is MNHEY and CDR2 SMNVEV (reference sequence). The time point here: proximal margin of the surgical specimen (macroscopically non-inflamed). This chain links TRBV27 with TRBJ2-3; 10 bases match TRBD1. Sequencing was done on a sample of ileal tissue. The source is an adult with Crohn's disease. The chain's CDR3 is CASSFTTGGWNTQYF. The CDR3 DNA reads as TGTGCCAGCAGTTTCACGACAGGGGGCTGGAATACGCAGTATTTT.